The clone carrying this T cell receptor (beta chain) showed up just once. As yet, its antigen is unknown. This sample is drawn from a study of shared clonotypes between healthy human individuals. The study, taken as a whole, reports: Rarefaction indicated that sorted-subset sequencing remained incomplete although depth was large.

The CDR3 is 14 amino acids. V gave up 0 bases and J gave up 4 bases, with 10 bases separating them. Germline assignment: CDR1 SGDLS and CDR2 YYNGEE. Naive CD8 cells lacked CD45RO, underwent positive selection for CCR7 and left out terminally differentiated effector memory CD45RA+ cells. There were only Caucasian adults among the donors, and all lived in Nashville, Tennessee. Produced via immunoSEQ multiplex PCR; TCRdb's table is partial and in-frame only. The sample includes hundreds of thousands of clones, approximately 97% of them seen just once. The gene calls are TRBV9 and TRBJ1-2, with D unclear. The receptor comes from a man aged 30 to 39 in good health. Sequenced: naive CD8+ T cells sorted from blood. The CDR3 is CASSVGGSFYGYTF. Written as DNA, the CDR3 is TGTGCCAGCAGCGTAGGTGGTTCCTTCTATGGCTACACCTTC.